Listed here is a single T cell receptor (beta chain). Its antigen is not known. These data originate in a study of T cell responses to AZD1222 COVID-19 vaccine. General observations from the study: Variant regions that are unmutated are reportedly the target of nearly half of spike-specific TCRs. Among AZD1222 vaccinees, only six were seropositive at baseline. In a largely white British group with more females than males, clonal diversity was possibly underestimated.

Some second doses came at about 4 weeks and others at about 12 weeks; these were pooled. The germline V and J ends were trimmed by 9 bases and 8 bases, with 15 bases remaining between them. There are 12 residues in the CDR3. CDR1 is KGHDR, CDR2 SFDVKD, per germline. Clones were sequenced by immunoSEQ multiplex PCR, and TCRdb holds only the in-frame ones, with some missing. The data show about 130,000 clones, around 93% seen once. The V call is TRBV24-1, the J call TRBJ1-2, with D perhaps TRBD1 (6 bases). The sequence derives from an adult who received the AZD1222 COVID-19 vaccine. The material was peripheral blood, obtained 28 days after the second AZD1222 dose. The CDR3 bases are TGTGCCACCCGAGGGGGTGTTGGCGGCTACACCTTC. It yields the protein CATRGGVGGYTF.